This T cell receptor (beta chain) originates from a study of CD8 T cells in ankylosing spondylitis. General study findings and limits: Reports say disease-linked clones showed up significantly more in matched ankylosing spondylitis synovial fluid. In synovial fluid and blood from reactive arthritis, some motif variants were previously reported. A motif of under 10 highly homologous TCR beta variants was seen as apparently characteristic of ankylosing spondylitis blood.

As the method for making TCR beta libraries, quantitative 5'-RACE with molecular barcodes was used. TCRdb used MiXCR to reprocess the 5' RACE reads, holding one entry per CDR3 protein. Among about 180,000 distinct CDR3 sequences listed, around 9.6% were seen once. This clonotype was seen repeatedly, ten times or more. What it binds is not known. There are 14 residues in the CDR3. The J segment lost 4 bases and the V segment lost 4 bases, leaving 6 bases of the junction unmatched. Germline CDR1 MNHEY, CDR2 SVGAGI. This sequence originates from a female donor with ankylosing spondylitis or in good health (not recorded which). This sequence joins TRBV6-5 and TRBJ1-1; 7 bases map to TRBD1. Sequenced: blood, either unsorted or a sorted T cell fraction (not recorded which). The CDR3 DNA is TGTGCCAGCAGTTCAGGGGGGGTTAGCACTGAAGCTTTCTTT. This sequence encodes CASSSGGVSTEAFF.